The text below deals with one T cell receptor (beta chain). Its cognate antigen is unknown. This sample stems from a study of T cells after posttransplantation cyclophosphamide. The study, taken as a whole, reports: Skin or GI-infiltrating T cells shared few TRB sequences with blood. Donor CD8+ memory clones often dominated recipient blood repertoires at later times. After PTCy, TRB diversity resembled that of CNI/methotrexate controls.

Only in-frame clones appear in the TCRdb table, and some are missing; sequencing was by immunoSEQ multiplex PCR. The sample gives some 40,000 clones, none seen only once, and the top ten clones hold approximately 4.5%. The CDR3 extends over 16 amino acids. Germline V gene lookup returns CDR1 SGHVS and CDR2 FQNEAQ. The V gene end was trimmed by 5 bases and the J gene end by 4 bases; junction bases not matched to a gene: 8. Sequences were obtained from PBMCs. V gene TRBV7-8 combines with J gene TRBJ2-2; 9 bases agree with TRBD1. The source is a woman in her forties or fifties in good health and a related stem cell transplant donor. Here the CDR3 reads CASSIGQGRGTGELFF. Written as DNA, the CDR3 is TGTGCCAGCAGCATCGGACAGGGGCGAGGCACCGGGGAGCTGTTTTTT.